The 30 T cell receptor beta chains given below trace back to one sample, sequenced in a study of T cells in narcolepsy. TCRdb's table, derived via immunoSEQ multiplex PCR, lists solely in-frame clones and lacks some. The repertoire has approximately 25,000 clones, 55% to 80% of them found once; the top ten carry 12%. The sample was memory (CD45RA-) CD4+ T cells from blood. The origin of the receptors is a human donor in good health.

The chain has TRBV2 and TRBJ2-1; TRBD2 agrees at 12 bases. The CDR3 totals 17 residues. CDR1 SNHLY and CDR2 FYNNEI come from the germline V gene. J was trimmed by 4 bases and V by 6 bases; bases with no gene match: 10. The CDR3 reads CASRRDSGTSGYNEQFF. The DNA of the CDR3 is TGTGCCAGCAGACGTGACTCCGGGACTAGCGGGTACAATGAGCAGTTCTTC. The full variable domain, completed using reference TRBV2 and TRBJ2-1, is EPEVTQTPSHQVTQMGQEVILRCVPISNHLYFYWYRQILGQKVEFLVSFYNNEISEKSEIFDDQFSVERPDGSNFTLKIRSTKLEDSAMYFCASRRDSGTSGYNEQFFGPGTRLTVL.

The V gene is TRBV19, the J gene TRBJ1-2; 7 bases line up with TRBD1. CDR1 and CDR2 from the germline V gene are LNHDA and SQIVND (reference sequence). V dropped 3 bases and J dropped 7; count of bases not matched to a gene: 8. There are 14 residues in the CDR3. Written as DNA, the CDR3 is TGTGCCAGTAGTATCCTAACCGGGACAGCTGGCTACACCTTC. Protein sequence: CASSILTGTAGYTF.

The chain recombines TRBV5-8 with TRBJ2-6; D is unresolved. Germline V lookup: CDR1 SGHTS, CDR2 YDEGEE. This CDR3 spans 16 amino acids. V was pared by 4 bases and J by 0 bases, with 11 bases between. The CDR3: CASSPGTASGANVLTF. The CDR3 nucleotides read TGTGCCAGCAGCCCAGGAACAGCCTCTGGGGCCAACGTCCTGACTTTC.

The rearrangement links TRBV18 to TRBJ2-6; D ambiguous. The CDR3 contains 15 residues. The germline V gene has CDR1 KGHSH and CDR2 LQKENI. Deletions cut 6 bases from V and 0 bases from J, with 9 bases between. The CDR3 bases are TGTGCCAGCTCTCTGCCGACCTCTGGGGCCAACGTCCTGACTTTC. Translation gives CASSLPTSGANVLTF.

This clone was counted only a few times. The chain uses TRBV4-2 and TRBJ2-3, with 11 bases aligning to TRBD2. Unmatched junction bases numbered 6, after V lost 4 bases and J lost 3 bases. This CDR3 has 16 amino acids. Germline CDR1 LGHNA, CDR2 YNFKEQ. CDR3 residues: CASSRPGTSGTDTQYF. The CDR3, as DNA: TGTGCCAGCAGCCGTCCCGGGACTAGCGGAACAGATACGCAGTATTTT.

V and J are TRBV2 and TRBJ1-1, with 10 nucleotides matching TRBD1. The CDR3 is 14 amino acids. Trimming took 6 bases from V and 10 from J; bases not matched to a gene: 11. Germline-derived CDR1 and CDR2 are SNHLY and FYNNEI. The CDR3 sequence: CASSETGGLIRAFF. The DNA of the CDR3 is TGTGCCAGCAGCGAGACAGGGGGCCTGATAAGAGCTTTCTTT. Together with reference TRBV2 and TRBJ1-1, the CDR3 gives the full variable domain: EPEVTQTPSHQVTQMGQEVILRCVPISNHLYFYWYRQILGQKVEFLVSFYNNEISEKSEIFDDQFSVERPDGSNFTLKIRSTKLEDSAMYFCASSETGGLIRAFFGQGTRLTVV.

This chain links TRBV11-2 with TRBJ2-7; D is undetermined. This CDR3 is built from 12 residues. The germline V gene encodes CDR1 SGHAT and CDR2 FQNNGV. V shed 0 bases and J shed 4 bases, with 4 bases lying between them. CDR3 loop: CASSLDGYEQYF. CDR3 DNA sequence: TGTGCCAGCAGCTTAGATGGTTACGAGCAGTACTTC.

Written as DNA, the CDR3 is TGTGCCGCACGTACCCTTTACAATGAGCAGTTCTTC. It codes for CAARTLYNEQFF. The chain employs TRBV10-3 and TRBJ2-1; D gene ambiguous. This CDR3 is built from 12 residues. Germline CDR1 ENHRY, CDR2 SYGVKD. The V end was cut by 11 bases, the J end by 4 bases, with 12 bases between.

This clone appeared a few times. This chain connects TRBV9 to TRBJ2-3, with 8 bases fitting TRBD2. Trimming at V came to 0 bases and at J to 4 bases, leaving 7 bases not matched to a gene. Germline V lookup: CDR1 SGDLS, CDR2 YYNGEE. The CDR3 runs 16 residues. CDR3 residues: CASSVGPRGDADTQYF. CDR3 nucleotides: TGTGCCAGCAGCGTAGGCCCGCGGGGGGACGCAGATACGCAGTATTTT.

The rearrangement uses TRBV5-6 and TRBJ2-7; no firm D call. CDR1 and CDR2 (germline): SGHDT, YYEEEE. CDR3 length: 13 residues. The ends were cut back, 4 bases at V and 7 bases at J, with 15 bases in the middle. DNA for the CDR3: TGTGCCAGCAGCCCCCCTATAGTTGGTGAGCAGTACTTC. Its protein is CASSPPIVGEQYF.

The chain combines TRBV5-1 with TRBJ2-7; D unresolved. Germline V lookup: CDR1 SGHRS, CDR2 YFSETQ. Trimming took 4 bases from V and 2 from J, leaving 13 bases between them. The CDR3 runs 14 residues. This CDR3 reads CASSRQTSAYEQYF. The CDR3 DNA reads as TGCGCCAGCAGCCGTCAGACATCAGCCTACGAGCAGTACTTC.

In DNA, the CDR3 is TGCGCCAGCAGCCAAGACGGAGGGGATGAAGCTTTCTTT. Its translation: CASSQDGGDEAFF. This sequence joins TRBV4-3 and TRBJ1-1, with a tentative D call TRBD1 (5 bases). Germline V gives CDR1 LGHNA, CDR2 YSLEER. Trimming took off 0 bases at V and 7 bases at J, with 9 bases between the two ends. The CDR3 loop spans 13 amino acids.

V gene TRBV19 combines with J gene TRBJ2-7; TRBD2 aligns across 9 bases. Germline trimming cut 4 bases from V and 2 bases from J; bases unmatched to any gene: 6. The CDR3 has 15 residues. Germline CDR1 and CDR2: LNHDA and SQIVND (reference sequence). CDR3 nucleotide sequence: TGTGCCAGTAGTAAAGGACTAGCGTACACCTACGAGCAGTACTTC. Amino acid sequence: CASSKGLAYTYEQYF.

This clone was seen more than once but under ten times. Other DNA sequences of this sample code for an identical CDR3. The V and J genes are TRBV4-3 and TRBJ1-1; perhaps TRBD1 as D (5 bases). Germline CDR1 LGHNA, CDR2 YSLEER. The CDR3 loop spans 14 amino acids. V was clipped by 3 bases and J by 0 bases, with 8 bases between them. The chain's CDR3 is CASSQGGVNTEAFF. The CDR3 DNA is TGCGCCAGCAGCCAGGGGGGGGTGAACACTGAAGCTTTCTTT.

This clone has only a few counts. The DNA for the CDR3 is TGTGCCAGCAGTTTTACGGGACACCCGGGAAGAGAATCACCCCTCCACTTT. Protein product: CASSFTGHPGRESPLHF. The chain couples TRBV27 to TRBJ1-6; TRBD1 is a possible D gene (6 bases). Germline V CDR1 and CDR2: MNHEY, SMNVEV (reference sequence). With 3 bases removed from V and 10 bases from J, the gap between germline ends came to 22 bases. The CDR3 sequence is 17 residues long.

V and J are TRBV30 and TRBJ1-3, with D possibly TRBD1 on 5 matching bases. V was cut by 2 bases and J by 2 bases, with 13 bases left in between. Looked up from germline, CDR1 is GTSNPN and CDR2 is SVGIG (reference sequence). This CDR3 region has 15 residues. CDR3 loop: CAWSSDSGAGNTIYF. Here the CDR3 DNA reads TGTGCCTGGAGTAGTGACAGCGGAGCTGGAAACACCATATATTTT.

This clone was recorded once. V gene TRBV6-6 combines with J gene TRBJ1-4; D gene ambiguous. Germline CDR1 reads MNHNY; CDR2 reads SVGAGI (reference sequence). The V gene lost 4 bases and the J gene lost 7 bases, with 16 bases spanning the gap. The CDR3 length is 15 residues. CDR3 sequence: CASSSHGNSREKLFF. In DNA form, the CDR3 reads TGTGCCAGCAGTTCCCACGGGAACTCCCGTGAAAAACTGTTTTTT.

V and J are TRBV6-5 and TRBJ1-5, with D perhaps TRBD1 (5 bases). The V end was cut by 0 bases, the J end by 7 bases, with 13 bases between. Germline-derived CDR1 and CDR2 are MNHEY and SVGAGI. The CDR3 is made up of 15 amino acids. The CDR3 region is CASSYSGGTGQPQHF. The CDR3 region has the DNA TGTGCCAGCAGTTACTCTGGGGGGACTGGGCAGCCCCAGCATTTT.

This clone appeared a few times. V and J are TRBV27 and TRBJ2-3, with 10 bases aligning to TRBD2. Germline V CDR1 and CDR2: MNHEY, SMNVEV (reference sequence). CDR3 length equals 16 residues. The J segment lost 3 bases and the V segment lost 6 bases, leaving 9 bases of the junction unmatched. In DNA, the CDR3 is TGTGCCAGCAGACTAGCGGGAACATGGGGAACAGATACGCAGTATTTT. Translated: CASRLAGTWGTDTQYF.

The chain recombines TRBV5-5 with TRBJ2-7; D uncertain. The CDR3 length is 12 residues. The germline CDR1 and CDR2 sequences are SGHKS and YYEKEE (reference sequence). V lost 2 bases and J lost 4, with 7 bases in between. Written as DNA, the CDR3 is TGTGCCAGCAGCTTCCCTGGGTACGAGCAGTACTTC. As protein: CASSFPGYEQYF.

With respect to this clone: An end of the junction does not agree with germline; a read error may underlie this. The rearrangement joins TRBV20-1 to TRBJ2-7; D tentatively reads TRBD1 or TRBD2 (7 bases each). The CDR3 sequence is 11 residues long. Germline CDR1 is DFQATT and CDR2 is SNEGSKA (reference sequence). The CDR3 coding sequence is TGCAGTGCTCCAGGGAGGGGGCGGGTATTGTTC. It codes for CSAPGRGRVLF.

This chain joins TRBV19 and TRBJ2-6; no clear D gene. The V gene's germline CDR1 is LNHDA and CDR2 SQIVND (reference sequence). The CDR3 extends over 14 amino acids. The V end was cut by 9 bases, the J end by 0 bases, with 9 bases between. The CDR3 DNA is TGTGCCAGCACGGCACTCTCTGGGGCCAACGTCCTGACTTTC. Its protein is CASTALSGANVLTF.

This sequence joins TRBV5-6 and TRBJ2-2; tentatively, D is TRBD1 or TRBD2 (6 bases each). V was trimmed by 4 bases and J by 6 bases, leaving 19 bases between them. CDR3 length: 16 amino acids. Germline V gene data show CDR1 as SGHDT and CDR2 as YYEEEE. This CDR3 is CASSPGGAVSPGELFF. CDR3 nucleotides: TGTGCCAGCAGCCCCGGGGGCGCAGTCTCCCCCGGGGAGCTGTTTTTT.

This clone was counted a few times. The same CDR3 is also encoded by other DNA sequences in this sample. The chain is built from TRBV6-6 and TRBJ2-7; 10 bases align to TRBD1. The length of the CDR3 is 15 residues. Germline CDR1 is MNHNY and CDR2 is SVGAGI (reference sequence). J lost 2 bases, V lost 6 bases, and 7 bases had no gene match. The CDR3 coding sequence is TGTGCCAGCAGCCCGCGACAGGGGGCCGCCTACGAGCAGTACTTC. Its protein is CASSPRQGAAYEQYF.

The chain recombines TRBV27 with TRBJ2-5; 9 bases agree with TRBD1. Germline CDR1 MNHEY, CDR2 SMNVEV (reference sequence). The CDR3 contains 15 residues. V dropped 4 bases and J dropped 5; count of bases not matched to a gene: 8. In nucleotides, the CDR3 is TGTGCCAGCAGTTCATGGACAGGGGCCACGGAGACCCAGTACTTC. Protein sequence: CASSSWTGATETQYF.

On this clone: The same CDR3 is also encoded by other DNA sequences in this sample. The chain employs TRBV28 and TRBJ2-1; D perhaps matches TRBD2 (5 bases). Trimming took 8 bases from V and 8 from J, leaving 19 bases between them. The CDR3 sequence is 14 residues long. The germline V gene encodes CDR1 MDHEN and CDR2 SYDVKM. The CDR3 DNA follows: TGTGCCAGCCGGCCCCCCCTTGGAGGCTATGAGCAGTTCTTC. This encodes CASRPPLGGYEQFF.

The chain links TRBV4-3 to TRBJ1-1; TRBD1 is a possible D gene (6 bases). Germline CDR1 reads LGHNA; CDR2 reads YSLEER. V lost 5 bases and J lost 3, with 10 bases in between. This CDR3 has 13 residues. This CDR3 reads CASSIQGHTEAFF. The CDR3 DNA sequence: TGCGCCAGCAGCATTCAGGGGCACACTGAAGCTTTCTTT.

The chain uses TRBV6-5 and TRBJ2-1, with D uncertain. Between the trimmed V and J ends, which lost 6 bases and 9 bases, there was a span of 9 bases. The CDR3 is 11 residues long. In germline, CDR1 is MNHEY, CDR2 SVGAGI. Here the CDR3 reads CASSHTSEQFF. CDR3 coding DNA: TGTGCCAGCAGCCACACAAGTGAGCAGTTCTTC.

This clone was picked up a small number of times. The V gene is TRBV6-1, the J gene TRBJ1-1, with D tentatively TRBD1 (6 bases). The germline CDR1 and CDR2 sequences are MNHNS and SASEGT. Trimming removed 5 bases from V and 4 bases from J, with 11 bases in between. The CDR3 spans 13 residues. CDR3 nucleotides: TGTGCCAGCAGTCCCCGGACAGCCACTGAAGCTTTCTTT. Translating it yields CASSPRTATEAFF.

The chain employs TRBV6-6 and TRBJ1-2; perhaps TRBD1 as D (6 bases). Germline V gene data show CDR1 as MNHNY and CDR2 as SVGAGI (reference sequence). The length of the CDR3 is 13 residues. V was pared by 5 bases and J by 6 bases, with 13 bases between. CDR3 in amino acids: CASSVTQGHGYTF. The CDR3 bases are TGTGCCAGCAGTGTGACACAGGGACATGGCTACACCTTC.